This is a list of T cell receptor beta chains from one sample in a study of tumor-infiltrating lymphocytes in oesophageal squamous cell carcinoma. TCRdb fed the PCR reads into MiXCR, producing one record per CDR3 protein. The top ten hold more than 9% of the sample, which has about 20,000 distinct CDR3 sequences, under 50% seen once. The sample consisted of normal esophageal tissue next to the tumor. The receptor set was obtained from a male donor with esophageal squamous cell carcinoma. Each CDR3 is given with its conserved first and last residue. Fields, in order: J gene, V gene, clone size, D gene, CDR3 protein, CDR3 DNA. The D gene is left open where the match is weak. Clone size is stated in some rows and not others, as once, few, many or a class when expanded.

>TRBJ2-1|TRBV28|medium-sized|TRBD2
CASSSTEGLGTEQFF
TGTGCCAGCAGTTCTACCGAGGGACTAGGGACTGAGCAGTTCTTC
>TRBJ2-3|TRBV28|many|NA
CASNIFTMGLQPDTQYF
TGTGCCAGCAACATATTTACGATGGGTCTACAGCCAGATACGCAGTATTTT
>TRBJ1-5|TRBV7-8|NA|NA
CASSLNGPSSNQPQHF
TGTGCCAGCAGCTTAAATGGTCCCTCTAGCAATCAGCCCCAGCATTTT
>TRBJ2-3|TRBV7-2|many|TRBD1
CASSPRQGGSTDTQYF
TGTGCCAGCAGCCCCCGACAGGGTGGGAGCACAGATACGCAGTATTTT
>TRBJ2-4|TRBV9|NA|TRBD2
CASSPGLGPGNIQYF
TGTGCCAGCAGCCCCGGACTAGGGCCCGGAAACATTCAGTACTTC
>TRBJ2-5|TRBV7-2|NA|NA
CASSLVASPETQYF
TGTGCCAGCAGCTTAGTCGCTAGTCCCGAGACCCAGTACTTC
>TRBJ2-1|TRBV12-3/TRBV12-4|medium-sized|NA
CASSSRGANEQFF
TGTGCCAGCAGCTCCAGGGGTGCTAATGAGCAGTTCTTC
>TRBJ2-2|TRBV11-3|many|NA
CASSLGRTVGSTGELFF
TGTGCCAGCAGCTTAGGGCGGACTGTCGGGAGCACCGGGGAGCTGTTTTTT
>TRBJ2-5|TRBV7-9|once|TRBD2
CASSLGLRSAGGETQYF
TGTGCCAGCAGCTTAGGCCTCCGGTCAGCGGGAGGGGAGACCCAGTACTTC
>TRBJ2-7|TRBV11-3|few|NA
CASRSRFSPYEQYF
TGTGCCAGCAGGTCTAGATTTTCTCCCTACGAGCAGTACTTC